This T cell receptor beta chain originates from a study of T cell repertoires in cytomegalovirus infection. In the study overall: Matching HLA type and CMV infection were both indicated by public TCR beta signatures. Study-wide points: Dominating the ex vivo response were HLA-C-restricted CMV-specific TCR beta clonotypes. Cumulative frequency (of public TCR beta family members) identified carriers of CMV plus the relevant HLA.

CDR1 LNHDA and CDR2 SQIVND come from the germline V gene (reference sequence). This CDR3 is built from 13 residues. V was pared by 1 base and J by 7 bases, with 10 bases between. This clonotype was seen a handful of times. Antigen unknown. TCRdb passed the reads through MiXCR, listing each CDR3 protein once. The table records approximately 250,000 distinct CDR3 sequences, roughly 23% of them present only once. Material for sequencing was CD8+ T cells from PBMCs. The clonotype was recovered from a human donor in good health (CMV status not recorded). Some clones in this sample may be carry-over from other donors' samples. The chain links TRBV19 to TRBJ1-1, with D uncertain. The CDR3 DNA reads TGTGCCAGTAGTATAGCGGCAGCTCGTGAAGCTTTCTTT. It translates to CASSIAAAREAFF.